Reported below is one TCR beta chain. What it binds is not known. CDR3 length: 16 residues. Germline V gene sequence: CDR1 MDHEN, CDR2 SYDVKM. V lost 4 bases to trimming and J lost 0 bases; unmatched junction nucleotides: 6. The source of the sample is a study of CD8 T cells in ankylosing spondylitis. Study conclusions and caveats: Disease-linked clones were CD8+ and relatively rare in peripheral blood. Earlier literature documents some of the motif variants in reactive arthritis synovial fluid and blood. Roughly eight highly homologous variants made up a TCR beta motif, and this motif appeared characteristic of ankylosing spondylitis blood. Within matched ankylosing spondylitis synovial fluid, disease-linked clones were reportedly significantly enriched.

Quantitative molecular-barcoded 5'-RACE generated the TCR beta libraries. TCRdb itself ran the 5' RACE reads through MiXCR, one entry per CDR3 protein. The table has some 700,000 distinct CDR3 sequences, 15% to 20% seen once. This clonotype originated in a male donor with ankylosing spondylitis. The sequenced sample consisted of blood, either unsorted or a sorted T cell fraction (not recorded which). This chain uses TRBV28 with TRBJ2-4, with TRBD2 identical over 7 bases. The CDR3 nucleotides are TGTGCCAGCAGTTCCTCAGCGGGGTCAGCCAAAAACATTCAGTACTTC. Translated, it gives CASSSSAGSAKNIQYF.